The following is a T cell receptor (beta chain) sequence with its context. These data come from a study of blood T cell repertoires in COVID-19. Across the whole study: In each case, the material was cDNA or gDNA derived from T cells, B-cell-depleted T cells, or PBMCs.

Participants spanned ages about 18 to 90 years and resided in 20 to 30 US areas. Per germline, CDR1 SGHVS and CDR2 FNYEAQ. Between the trimmed V and J ends, which lost 3 bases and 2 bases, there was a span of 18 bases. This CDR3 has 17 residues. The repertoire was sequenced with immunoSEQ multiplex PCR; TCRdb's copy has only in-frame clones and lacks some. The table lists about 220,000 clones, roughly 80% of them singletons. This TCR derives from a woman in her forties with acute COVID-19. The J gene is TRBJ2-3, the V gene TRBV7-6; maybe TRBD1 (6 bases). Sequenced input: PBMCs or T cells enriched from blood (not recorded which). In DNA form, the CDR3 reads TGTGCCAGCAGCTTCAAGCCCCCGGACAGACACACAGATACGCAGTATTTT. Protein sequence: CASSFKPPDRHTDTQYF.